Included here is one T cell receptor (beta chain) sequence, with context. Its antigen is unknown. No base quality information exists; no much larger clone differs at one position. The entry originates in a study of blood T cell repertoires in COVID-19 (dated by TCRdb to about 2020). Study-level background: The collaborator samples originated in the United States, Italy and Spain and spanned the acute and convalescent phases of COVID-19. HLA class I and class II types, where available, came from metadata supplied by the sample provider rather than from assay-based typing. The dataset comprised deeply sampled blood TCRbeta repertoires from subjects exposed to, actively infected with, or recovered from COVID-19. The samples were drawn from two sources: the first 160 participants of the ongoing ImmuneRACE study, and 950 to 1,500 subjects contributed by 6 global collaborators. Nearly every sample came with metadata listing a de-identified subject ID, COVID-19 status, age in years and sex. The repertoires were released in a freely available public database meant as a resource for research on the immune response to SARS-CoV-2. The material from the prospective study consisted of cDNA or gDNA derived from T cells, B-cell-depleted T cells, or PBMCs.

TCRbeta CDR3 regions were amplified from genomic DNA using the immunoSEQ Assay, a bias-controlled multiplex PCR. Concerning the study's data processing: Nucleated cell counts per sample were estimated from amplification of reference gene primers within the assay. Sequence reads were collapsed and filtered to measure the absolute abundance of every unique TCRbeta CDR3 rearrangement. For each sample, productive Simpson clonality was calculated as the square root of Simpson's diversity index across productive rearrangements. TCRdb stores this immuneACCESS table with in-frame sequences only. Part of the clones is absent; in the studies checked, under half of the shortfall reflects unresolved V genes, and no reason is known for the rest. Clone size and V and J calls were adopted from that table, with D and trimming inferred from the DNA. The sample data list around 160,000 clones, and about 83% of these were observed just once. About a tenth of the sample is held by the ten biggest clonotypes.

What the research found in general, with its limitations: Clinical and demographic metadata were provided uncurated, with the amount varying by source and participant.

V is pared back by 5 bases and J by 17 bases, with 15 bases lying between the germline termini. Its CDR3 holds 11 amino acids, cysteine through phenylalanine. Kept here is only the CDR3 DNA, which spans 33 bases and is read in frame from base 1. CDR1 and CDR2 are drawn from the germline V gene: SGHVS, FQNEAQ. In Seattle, one collaborating source enrolled patients while the infection was active and tracked those patients longitudinally over the course of disease. Collaborating institutions collected whole blood in K2EDTA tubes following their own protocols. For TCRbeta analysis, collaborator samples were shipped as frozen whole blood, as isolated PBMCs, or as DNA extracted from either sample type.

The clonotype comes from a woman in her sixties or seventies with COVID-19, enrolled during active disease. The chain is assembled from TRBV7-8 and TRBJ1-4, with a tentative D gene TRBD1 over 6 matching bases. Material for sequencing was peripheral blood. CDR3 sequence: CASSPTAGVFF. The nucleotide sequence reads TGTGCCAGCAGCCCCACCGCAGGGGTCTTTTTT.